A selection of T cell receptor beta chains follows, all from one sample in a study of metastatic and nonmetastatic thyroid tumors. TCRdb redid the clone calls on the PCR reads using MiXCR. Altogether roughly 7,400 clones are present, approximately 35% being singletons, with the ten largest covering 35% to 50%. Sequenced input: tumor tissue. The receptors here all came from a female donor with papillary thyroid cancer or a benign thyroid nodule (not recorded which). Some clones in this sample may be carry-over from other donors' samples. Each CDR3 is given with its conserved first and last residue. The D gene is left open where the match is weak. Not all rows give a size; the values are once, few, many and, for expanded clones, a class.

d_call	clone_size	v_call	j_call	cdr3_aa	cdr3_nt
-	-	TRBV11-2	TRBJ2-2	CASSQGPLTGELFF	TGTGCCAGCAGCCAGGGACCGCTCACCGGGGAGCTGTTTTTT
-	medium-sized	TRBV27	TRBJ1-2	CASRFRAGNYGYTF	TGTGCCAGCAGGTTCCGGGCGGGTAACTATGGCTACACCTTC
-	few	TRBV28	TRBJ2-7	CASSPTIGSSYEQYF	TGTGCCAGCAGCCCGACTATCGGGAGCTCCTACGAGCAGTACTTC
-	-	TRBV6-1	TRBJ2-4	CASSDPGAEAKNIQYF	TGTGCCAGCAGTGATCCCGGGGCCGAAGCCAAAAACATTCAGTACTTC
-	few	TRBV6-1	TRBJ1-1	CASRSVNQDTEAFF	TGTGCCAGCAGATCCGTAAACCAAGACACTGAAGCTTTCTTT
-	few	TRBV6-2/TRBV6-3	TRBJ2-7	CASHLPGGSIYEQYF	TGTGCCAGCCACTTACCAGGAGGGAGTATCTACGAGCAGTACTTC
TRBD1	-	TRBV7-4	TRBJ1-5	CASSLEQGISLPQHF	TGTGCCAGCAGCTTAGAACAGGGGATTAGTCTGCCCCAGCATTTT
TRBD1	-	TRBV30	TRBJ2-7	CAWASGQAVPYF	TGTGCCTGGGCCTCGGGACAGGCGGTTCCGTACTTC
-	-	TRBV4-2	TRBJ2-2	CASSPIKDNTGELFF	TGTGCCAGCAGCCCCATAAAGGATAACACCGGGGAGCTGTTTTTT
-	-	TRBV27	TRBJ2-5	CASSLFPRQETQYF	TGTGCCAGCAGTTTATTCCCCAGGCAAGAGACCCAGTACTTC
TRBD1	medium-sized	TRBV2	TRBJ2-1	CASSEDRTGSPYNEQFF	TGTGCCAGCAGTGAAGACCGGACAGGGTCCCCCTACAATGAGCAGTTCTTC
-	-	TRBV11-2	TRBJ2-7	CASSLGPTTYEQYF	TGTGCCAGCAGCTTAGGACCTACTACATACGAGCAGTACTTC
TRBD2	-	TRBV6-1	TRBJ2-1	CASSAGTSGSNEQFF	TGTGCCAGCAGCGCTGGGACTAGCGGGAGCAATGAGCAGTTCTTC
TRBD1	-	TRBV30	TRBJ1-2	CAWTKARGLYGYTF	TGTGCCTGGACAAAGGCCAGGGGGCTTTATGGCTACACCTTC
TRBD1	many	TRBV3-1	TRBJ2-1	CASSQDHSGGREQFF	TGTGCCAGCAGCCAAGATCACTCAGGGGGCCGTGAGCAGTTCTTC
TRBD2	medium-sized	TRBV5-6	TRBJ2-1	CASSFGAAGVNEQFF	TGTGCCAGCAGCTTTGGGGCCGCGGGAGTCAATGAGCAGTTCTTC
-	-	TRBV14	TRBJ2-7	CASSQTSRGEQYF	TGTGCCAGCAGCCAGACCTCTCGGGGGGAGCAGTACTTC
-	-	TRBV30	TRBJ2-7	CAWSPSYEQYF	TGTGCCTGGAGTCCGTCCTACGAGCAGTACTTC
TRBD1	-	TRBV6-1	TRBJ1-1	CASSTPPRGRRTEAFF	TGTGCCAGCAGTACCCCCCCGAGGGGGCGCAGGACTGAAGCTTTCTTT
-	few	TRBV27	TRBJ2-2	CASSFEHSYTGELFF	TGTGCCAGCAGTTTTGAGCATAGCTACACCGGGGAGCTGTTTTTT